A single sample gave rise to the 16 T cell receptor beta chains below, sequenced in a study of graft-versus-host responses after intestinal transplantation. Their specific antigens are unknown. TCRdb's copy holds only in-frame clones and misses some; the assay was immunoSEQ multiplex PCR. This sample has about 31,000 clones; around 85% occur once, and the top ten carry around 20%. The sample in question was unstimulated CD8+ T cells sorted from spleen or lymph node cells, obtained before intestinal transplant. The receptors shown here come from a human donor who received an intestinal transplant.

The chain is built from TRBV6-1 and TRBJ1-4; a possible D gene is TRBD1 (5 bases). Trimming removed 7 bases at V and 13 bases at J, with 19 bases between. Germline-derived CDR1 and CDR2 are MNHNS and SASEGT. The CDR3 runs 13 residues. The CDR3 sequence is CASKQGLMVGLFF. The CDR3 DNA sequence: TGTGCCAGCAAGCAGGGCTTAATGGTCGGACTGTTTTTT.

The chain combines TRBV11-1 with TRBJ2-7; tentative D call: TRBD1 (5 bases). Germline CDR1 SGHAT, CDR2 FQDESV (reference sequence). CDR3 length equals 14 residues. The V gene lost 6 bases and the J gene lost 5 bases, with 17 bases spanning the gap. The CDR3 DNA sequence: TGTGCCAGCAGGGCACAGGCGCCTCCCCACGAGCAGTACTTC. It is translated as CASRAQAPPHEQYF.

V is TRBV7-9 and J is TRBJ1-2; TRBD1 agrees at 9 bases. The germline CDR1 and CDR2 sequences are SEHNR and FQNEAQ (reference sequence). Trimming at V came to 5 bases and at J to 2 bases, leaving 9 bases not matched to a gene. CDR3 size: 16 residues. DNA of the CDR3: TGTGCCAGCAGCCTCCGGGACAGGGAAGCGAACTATGGCTACACCTTC. The encoded protein is CASSLRDREANYGYTF.

The chain combines TRBV27 with TRBJ2-7; 7 bases are a match to TRBD2. The CDR3 covers 15 residues. Per the germline V gene, CDR1 is MNHEY and CDR2 is SMNVEV (reference sequence). CDR3 sequence reads: CLSASGSYATYEQYF. The CDR3 DNA is TGTTTATCCGCTAGCGGCAGTTACGCGACCTACGAGCAGTACTTC.

This rearrangement joins TRBV9 to TRBJ2-7; D gene ambiguous. V shed 0 bases and J shed 0 bases, with 7 bases lying between them. The CDR3 totals 14 residues. Germline assignment: CDR1 SGDLS and CDR2 YYNGEE. The CDR3 DNA follows: TGTGCCAGCAGCGTAGCTGCCGGCTCCTACGAGCAGTACTTC. Its protein product is CASSVAAGSYEQYF.

The chain has TRBV19 and TRBJ2-2; tentatively, D is TRBD1 (5 bases). This CDR3 has 13 amino acids. Trimming took off 1 base at V and 9 bases at J, with 9 bases between the two ends. CDR1 is LNHDA and CDR2 is SQIVND in the germline V gene (reference sequence). Here the CDR3 reads CASSIGGRWELFF. CDR3 DNA: TGTGCCAGTAGTATAGGGGGCAGGTGGGAGCTGTTTTTT.

V usage is TRBV5-1 and J usage is TRBJ2-2; 8 bases line up with TRBD1. CDR3 size: 14 residues. The V and J ends lost 3 bases and 4 bases, in that order; junction bases with no gene match: 2. Germline CDR1 reads SGHRS; CDR2 reads YFSETQ. The CDR3 sequence: CASSSGQVTGELFF. The CDR3 DNA reads as TGCGCCAGCAGCTCGGGACAGGTCACCGGGGAGCTGTTTTTT.

This clone was observed once. The rearrangement links TRBV4-1 to TRBJ2-3; TRBD2 matches at 12 bases. The trim removed 4 bases at V and 6 bases at J, leaving 2 bases unmatched. The CDR3 is 14 residues long. Germline lookup yields CDR1 MGHRA and CDR2 YSYEKL. CDR3 in amino acids: CASSPSGGADTQYF. DNA of the CDR3: TGCGCCAGCAGCCCTAGCGGGGGGGCGGATACGCAGTATTTT.

By its share, this clone is medium-sized. This chain uses TRBV28 with TRBJ2-1; TRBD2 might be the D (5 bases). Per germline, CDR1 MDHEN and CDR2 SYDVKM. The V gene lost 1 base and the J gene lost 9 bases, with 10 bases spanning the gap. This CDR3 region has 13 residues. CDR3 DNA sequence: TGTGCCAGCAGTTTATTTGATGGGAGTGAGCAGTTCTTC. Translating it yields CASSLFDGSEQFF.

The chain recombines TRBV19 with TRBJ2-1; a possible D gene is TRBD1 (7 bases). The germline gives CDR1 LNHDA, CDR2 SQIVND (reference sequence). This CDR3 contains 15 residues. Trimming stripped 4 bases from V and 6 bases from J, with 16 bases between. The CDR3 here is CASSKGGQTPNEQFF. Written as DNA, the CDR3 is TGTGCCAGTAGTAAGGGGGGACAGACGCCCAATGAGCAGTTCTTC.

This clone was found once. The rearrangement uses TRBV2 and TRBJ1-1; the D gene is possibly TRBD1 (6 bases). V lost 5 bases and J 5 bases, leaving 9 bases between the germline ends. Germline CDR1 and CDR2: SNHLY and FYNNEI. The CDR3 consists of 12 residues. The CDR3 bases are TGTGCCAGCAGTCCGGGACAAACTGAAGCTTTCTTT. Protein: CASSPGQTEAFF.

The CDR3 loop reads CASSPYGQGSYEQYF. The CDR3 nucleotides read TGCGCCAGCAGCCCCTATGGGCAGGGGTCCTACGAGCAGTACTTC. The rearrangement uses TRBV4-3 and TRBJ2-7; D is perhaps TRBD1 (6 bases). CDR1 is LGHNA, CDR2 YSLEER, per germline. This CDR3 spans 15 amino acids. The V end was cut by 4 bases, the J end by 1 base, with 14 bases between.

The chain links TRBV2 to TRBJ2-3; 11 bases are shared with TRBD2. J lost 3 bases, V lost 6 bases, and 14 bases had no gene match. From germline, CDR1 is SNHLY and CDR2 FYNNEI. This CDR3 contains 18 residues. For the CDR3, the DNA is TGTGCCAGCAGGGTGGCGATTAGCGGGAGGGCCTTAACAGATACGCAGTATTTT. It codes for CASRVAISGRALTDTQYF.

The gene calls are TRBV29-1 and TRBJ2-1, with a weak D call TRBD1 (6 bases). There are 13 residues in the CDR3. Per germline, CDR1 SQVTM and CDR2 ANQGSEA. V lost 7 bases to trimming and J lost 5 bases, with 15 bases between them. The CDR3 DNA reads TGCAGCGGAACGCCGGGACAAAACAATGAGCAGTTCTTC. Protein product: CSGTPGQNNEQFF.

The V gene is TRBV21-1, the J gene TRBJ2-1; TRBD2, the table's D call, was not compared with the DNA. TRBV21-1 is a pseudogene. The CDR3 covers 17 residues. The CDR3 DNA reads as TGTGCCAGCCTAGGGACTAGCGGGAGGACCGGGGACAATGAGCAGTTCTTC. This translates into CASLGTSGRTGDNEQFF.

This sequence joins TRBV6-1 and TRBJ2-5; 11 nucleotides agree with TRBD1. Germline CDR1 and CDR2: MNHNS and SASEGT. The V and J ends lost 1 base and 4 bases, in that order; junction bases with no gene match: 5. The CDR3 spans 16 residues. For the CDR3, the DNA is TGTGCCAGCAGTGAAGTCGGCGGGACAGGGGGAGAGACCCAGTACTTC. Protein: CASSEVGGTGGETQYF.